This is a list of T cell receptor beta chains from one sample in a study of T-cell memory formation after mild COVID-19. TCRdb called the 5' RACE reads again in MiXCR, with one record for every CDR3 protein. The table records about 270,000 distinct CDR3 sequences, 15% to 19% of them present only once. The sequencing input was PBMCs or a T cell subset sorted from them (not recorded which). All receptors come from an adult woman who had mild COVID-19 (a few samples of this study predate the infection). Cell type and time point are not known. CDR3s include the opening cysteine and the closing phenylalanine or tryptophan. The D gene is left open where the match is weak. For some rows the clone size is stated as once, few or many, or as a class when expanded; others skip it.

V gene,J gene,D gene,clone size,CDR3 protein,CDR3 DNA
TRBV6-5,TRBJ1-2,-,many,CASSYSIVWGLANYGYTF,TGTGCCAGCAGTTACTCTATAGTTTGGGGGTTAGCTAACTATGGCTACACCTTC
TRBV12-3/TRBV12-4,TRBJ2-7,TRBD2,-,CASKLAGVGYEQYF,TGTGCCAGCAAGTTAGCGGGAGTGGGATACGAGCAGTACTTC
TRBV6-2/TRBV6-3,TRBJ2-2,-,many,CASSVLPGELFF,TGTGCCAGCAGTGTATTACCCGGGGAGCTGTTTTTT
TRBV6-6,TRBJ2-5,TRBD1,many,CASRWTGQETQYF,TGTGCCAGCAGATGGACAGGGCAAGAGACCCAGTACTTC
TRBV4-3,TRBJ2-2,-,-,CASSQDRVSGGELFF,TGCGCCAGCAGCCAAGATAGGGTGTCCGGCGGGGAGCTGTTTTTT
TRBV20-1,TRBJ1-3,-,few,CSASMGGNSGNTIYF,TGCAGTGCTAGCATGGGGGGGAACTCTGGAAACACCATATATTTT
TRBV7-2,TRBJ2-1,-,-,CASSLGLGKRLNEQFF,TGTGCCAGCAGCTTAGGTCTAGGGAAAAGGCTCAATGAGCAGTTCTTC
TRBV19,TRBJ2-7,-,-,CASSTRQGGRTYEQYF,TGTGCCAGTAGTACCCGCCAGGGGGGGAGGACCTACGAGCAGTACTTC
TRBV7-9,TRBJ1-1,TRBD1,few,CASRSSTGQGAHTEAFF,TGTGCCAGCAGATCTAGCACTGGACAGGGGGCGCACACTGAAGCTTTCTTT
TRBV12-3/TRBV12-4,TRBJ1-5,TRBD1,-,CASRPGQGVGNQPQHF,TGTGCCAGCAGACCTGGACAGGGGGTCGGCAATCAGCCCCAGCATTTT
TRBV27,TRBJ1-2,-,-,CASSLVDGYGYTF,TGTGCCAGCAGTCTAGTGGACGGCTATGGCTACACCTTC
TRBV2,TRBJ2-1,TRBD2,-,CASTRLAGDSYNEQFF,TGTGCCAGCACCAGACTAGCGGGGGACTCCTACAATGAGCAGTTCTTC
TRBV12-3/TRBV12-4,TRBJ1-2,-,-,CASSSSRGHYGYTF,TGTGCCAGCAGTTCAAGCAGGGGACACTATGGCTACACCTTC
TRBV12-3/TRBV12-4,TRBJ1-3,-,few,CASSSRDPSSGNTIYF,TGTGCCAGCAGCTCCCGGGACCCCAGCTCTGGAAACACCATATATTTT
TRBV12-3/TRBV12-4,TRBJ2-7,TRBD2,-,CASSRVLAGGYEQYF,TGTGCCAGCAGTCGCGTTCTAGCGGGGGGGTACGAGCAGTACTTC
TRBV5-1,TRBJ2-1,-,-,CASSLVTGGTYNEQFF,TGCGCCAGCAGCTTGGTAACAGGAGGGACCTACAATGAGCAGTTCTTC
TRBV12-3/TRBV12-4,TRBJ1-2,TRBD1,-,CASSLRRQGNYGYTF,TGTGCCAGCAGTCTCCGCAGACAGGGGAACTATGGCTACACCTTC
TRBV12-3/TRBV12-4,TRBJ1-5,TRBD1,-,CASRSDRGKNQPQHF,TGTGCCAGCAGATCGGACAGGGGAAAAAATCAGCCCCAGCATTTT
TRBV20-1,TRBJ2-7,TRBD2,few,CSAETSGAYEQYF,TGCAGTGCCGAGACTAGCGGAGCCTACGAGCAGTACTTC
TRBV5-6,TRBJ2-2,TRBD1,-,CASSLPGTGPGELFF,TGTGCCAGCAGCTTACCCGGGACAGGGCCCGGGGAGCTGTTTTTT
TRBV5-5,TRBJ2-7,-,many,CASSPIGRGIYEQYF,TGTGCCAGCAGCCCGATTGGACGGGGGATTTACGAGCAGTACTTC
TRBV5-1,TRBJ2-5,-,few,CASSSQQETQYF,TGCGCCAGCAGTTCACAACAAGAGACCCAGTACTTC
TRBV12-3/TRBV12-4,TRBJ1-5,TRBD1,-,CASSFKTGTGGANQPQHF,TGTGCCAGCAGCTTCAAAACCGGGACAGGGGGCGCGAATCAGCCCCAGCATTTT
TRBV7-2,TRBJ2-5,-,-,CASSLGIKSETQYF,TGTGCCAGCAGCTTAGGCATAAAATCTGAGACCCAGTACTTC
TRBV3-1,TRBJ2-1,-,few,CASSQGVGGYNEQFF,TGTGCCAGCAGCCAAGGGGTAGGTGGCTACAATGAGCAGTTCTTC
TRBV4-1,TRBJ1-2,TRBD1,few,CASSQLPGQEGSICCYTF,TGCGCCAGCAGCCAACTCCCGGGACAGGAGGGCTCTATTTGTTGCTACACCTTC
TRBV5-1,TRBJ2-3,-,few,CASSSQGKDTQYF,TGCGCCAGCAGCTCTCAGGGGAAGGATACGCAGTATTTT
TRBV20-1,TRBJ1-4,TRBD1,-,CSAATGTGVKLFF,TGCAGTGCCGCTACAGGGACAGGGGTAAAACTGTTTTTT
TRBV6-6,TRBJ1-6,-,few,CASKVIEYSPLHF,TGTGCCAGCAAGGTTATCGAGTATTCACCCCTCCACTTT
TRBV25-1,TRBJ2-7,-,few,CASSEMSPRGIVYEQYF,TGTGCCAGCAGTGAAATGAGTCCGAGGGGGATCGTCTACGAGCAGTACTTC
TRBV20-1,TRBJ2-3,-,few,CSARRAITDTQYF,TGCAGTGCTCGGAGAGCGATCACAGATACGCAGTATTTT
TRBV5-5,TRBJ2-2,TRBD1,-,CASSLSVRGTSNTGELFF,TGTGCCAGCAGCCTATCGGTCAGGGGGACATCGAACACCGGGGAGCTGTTTTTT
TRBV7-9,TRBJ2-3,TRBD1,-,CASSTRGQGADTQYF,TGTGCCAGCAGCACCAGAGGACAGGGTGCAGATACGCAGTATTTT
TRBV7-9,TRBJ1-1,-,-,CASSRDAGTEAFF,TGTGCCAGCAGCAGGGACGCAGGCACTGAAGCTTTCTTT
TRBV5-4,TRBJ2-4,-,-,CASSLDGGHQIGIQYF,TGTGCCAGCAGCTTGGATGGGGGCCATCAAATTGGGATTCAGTACTTC
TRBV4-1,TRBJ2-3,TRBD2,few,CASSQDEGGGPTWTDTQYF,TGCGCCAGCAGCCAAGATGAGGGCGGGGGGCCCACTTGGACAGATACGCAGTATTTT
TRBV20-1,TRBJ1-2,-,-,CSAIRQSNYGYTF,TGCAGTGCTATCCGCCAGTCTAACTATGGCTACACCTTC
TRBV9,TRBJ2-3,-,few,CASSSEPTGTDAQYF,TGTGCCAGCAGCTCAGAGCCAACAGGCACAGACGCGCAGTATTTT
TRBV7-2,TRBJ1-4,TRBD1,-,CASSTGTGGFKKLFF,TGTGCCAGCAGCACTGGGACAGGGGGCTTCAAAAAACTGTTTTTT
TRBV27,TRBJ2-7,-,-,CASSLQSTDSEQYF,TGTGCCAGCAGTTTACAGAGTACGGACAGCGAGCAGTACTTC
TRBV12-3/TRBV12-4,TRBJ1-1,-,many,CASSLIGAENTEAFF,TGTGCCAGCAGTTTGATAGGAGCGGAGAACACTGAAGCTTTCTTT
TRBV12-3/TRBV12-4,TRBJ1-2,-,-,CASNIGQRVGGYTF,TGTGCCAGCAACATAGGACAACGCGTTGGGGGCTACACCTTC
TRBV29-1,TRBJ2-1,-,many,CSVEDLSGRMNEQFF,TGCAGCGTTGAAGATCTGTCAGGGAGGATGAATGAGCAGTTCTTC
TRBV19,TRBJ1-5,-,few,CASRRVSNQPQHF,TGTGCCAGTCGCAGGGTGAGCAATCAGCCCCAGCATTTT
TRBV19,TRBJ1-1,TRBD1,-,CASSIGQGVGNTEAFF,TGTGCCAGTAGTATAGGACAGGGGGTCGGGAACACTGAAGCTTTCTTT
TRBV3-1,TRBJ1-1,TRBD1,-,CASSPFGQGTEAFF,TGTGCCAGCAGCCCCTTCGGACAGGGCACTGAAGCTTTCTTT
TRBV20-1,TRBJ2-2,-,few,CSAREGPAAGELFF,TGCAGTGCTAGAGAGGGCCCCGCAGCCGGGGAGCTGTTTTTT
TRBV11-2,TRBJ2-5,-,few,CASSGQGTQYF,TGTGCCAGCAGCGGCCAGGGGACCCAGTACTTC
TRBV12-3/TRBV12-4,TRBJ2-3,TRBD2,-,CASSPQTSGTDTQYF,TGTGCCAGCAGCCCTCAGACTAGCGGCACAGATACGCAGTATTTT
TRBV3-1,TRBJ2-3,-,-,CASSQDVFDTQYF,TGTGCCAGCAGCCAAGATGTCTTTGATACGCAGTATTTT
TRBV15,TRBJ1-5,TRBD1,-,CATSRGLDRTHQPQHF,TGTGCCACCAGCAGAGGGCTGGACAGGACGCATCAGCCCCAGCATTTT
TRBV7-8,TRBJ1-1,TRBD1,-,CASSRDRADTEAFF,TGTGCCAGCAGCCGAGACAGGGCGGACACTGAAGCTTTCTTT
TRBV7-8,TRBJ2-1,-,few,CASSLAGGDTYNEQFF,TGTGCCAGCAGCTTAGCGGGAGGGGACACGTACAATGAGCAGTTCTTC
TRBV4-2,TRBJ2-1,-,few,CASSQGGGRSDNEQFF,TGTGCCAGCAGCCAAGGGGGGGGCAGGTCTGACAATGAGCAGTTCTTC